One and the same sample provided the 18 T cell receptor beta chains below, sequenced in a study of cytomegalovirus exposure and HLA in healthy donors. The PCR had 60 Vbeta and 13 Jbeta primers. The data were produced by immunoSEQ multiplex PCR, yet TCRdb's version contains in-frame clones alone and is incomplete. Here the sample spans about 120,000 clones, less than 80% being singletons. Sequenced sample: PBMCs. These receptor sequences come from a woman aged 40 to 50 in good health and CMV-seropositive.

The V gene is TRBV6-5, the J gene TRBJ1-1; a weak D match, TRBD1 (6 bases). The CDR3 extends over 15 amino acids. Per the germline V gene, CDR1 is MNHEY and CDR2 is SVGAGI. V was shortened by 0 bases and J by 1 base, with 9 bases between the two germline ends. Here the CDR3 reads CASSYSNRANTEAFF. The CDR3 DNA follows: TGTGCCAGCAGTTACTCAAACAGGGCGAACACTGAAGCTTTCTTT.

There are a few counts of this clone. The chain uses TRBV6-1 and TRBJ2-7; D is unclear. Looked up from germline, CDR1 is MNHNS and CDR2 is SASEGT. The CDR3 consists of 13 residues. Between the trimmed V and J ends, which lost 2 bases and 2 bases, there was a span of 7 bases. The CDR3 DNA sequence: TGTGCCAGCAGTGAAAGGAGCCCCTACGAGCAGTACTTC. It specifies CASSERSPYEQYF.

This sequence joins TRBV6-5 and TRBJ1-1; 11 bases map to TRBD1. Germline V gene lookup returns CDR1 MNHEY and CDR2 SVGAGI. V lost 6 bases, J lost 9 bases, and 6 bases stayed unmatched. The CDR3 contains 13 residues. The CDR3 is CASRQGTGGKAFF. For the CDR3, the DNA is TGTGCCAGCAGACAAGGGACAGGGGGGAAAGCTTTCTTT.

This chain connects TRBV15 to TRBJ2-3, with TRBD2 identical over 13 bases. The germline CDR1 and CDR2 sequences are LNHNV and YYDKDF (reference sequence). This CDR3 comprises 13 residues. V shed 8 bases and J 10 bases; nucleotides not matched to a gene: 6. In nucleotides, the CDR3 is TGTGCCACCGCGAGACTAGCGGGAGGACCGCAGTATTTT. Translated: CATARLAGGPQYF.

The gene calls are TRBV5-4 and TRBJ1-2; D is undetermined. Germline V gives CDR1 SGHNT, CDR2 YYREEE (reference sequence). The CDR3 length is 13 residues. V gave up 2 bases and J gave up 3 bases, with 8 bases separating them. DNA of the CDR3: TGTGCCAGCAGCTTTTTGGAGGACTATGGCTACACCTTC. Amino acid sequence: CASSFLEDYGYTF.

The sample holds a few counts of this clone. The rearrangement uses TRBV27 and TRBJ1-1; 11 nucleotides line up with TRBD1. CDR1 and CDR2 from the germline V gene are MNHEY and SMNVEV (reference sequence). Unmatched junction bases numbered 12, after V lost 5 bases and J lost 4 bases. The length of the CDR3 is 17 residues. Written as DNA, the CDR3 is TGTGCCAGCAGTAAAACGGGACAGGGGGGATTGAGCACTGAAGCTTTCTTT. It is translated as CASSKTGQGGLSTEAFF.

This chain connects TRBV4-3 to TRBJ2-7; the match to TRBD2 covers 7 bases. CDR3 length equals 16 residues. Trimming cost V 2 bases and J 2 bases; bases outside gene matches: 9. CDR1 is LGHNA, CDR2 YSLEER, per germline. The CDR3 nucleotides are TGCGCCAGCAGCCAAAATACTGCGGGAGCCCCCTACGAGCAGTACTTC. As protein: CASSQNTAGAPYEQYF.

This clone showed up just a few times. The V call is TRBV7-9, the J call TRBJ2-1; 7 bases are a match to TRBD2. Germline V gene data show CDR1 as SEHNR and CDR2 as FQNEAQ (reference sequence). There are 17 residues in the CDR3. The V and J ends lost 1 base and 7 bases, in that order; junction bases with no gene match: 13. The CDR3 protein is CASSLVKRGVVTNEQFF. The CDR3 bases are TGTGCCAGCAGCTTAGTTAAGCGGGGCGTCGTAACTAATGAGCAGTTCTTC. Full variable domain (rest looked up from reference TRBV7-9 and TRBJ2-1): DTGVSQNPRHKITKRGQNVTFRCDPISEHNRLYWYRQTLGQGPEFLTYFQNEAQLEKSRLLSDRFSAERPKGSFSTLEIQRTEQGDSAMYLCASSLVKRGVVTNEQFFGPGTRLTVL.

The genes are TRBV29-1 and TRBJ2-7, with D possibly being TRBD2 (5 bases). The germline V gene has CDR1 SQVTM and CDR2 ANQGSEA. There are 11 residues in the CDR3. Trimming left V 6 bases short and J 3 bases short, with 9 bases between. CDR3 in amino acids: CSVVGSYEQYF. The CDR3 coding sequence is TGCAGCGTGGTGGGGAGCTACGAGCAGTACTTC.

This clone was detected a few times. This chain uses TRBV30 with TRBJ1-4; TRBD1 might be the D (6 bases). V was trimmed by 3 bases and J by 11 bases, leaving 16 bases between them. CDR1 and CDR2 (germline): GTSNPN, SVGIG (reference sequence). The length of the CDR3 is 13 residues. The CDR3 nucleotides are TGTGCCTGGAGATGGCCAGGGGAATGGAAACTGTTTTTT. It specifies CAWRWPGEWKLFF.

This chain uses TRBV5-1 with TRBJ2-1; a weak D match, TRBD2 (6 bases). Trimming pared 0 bases from V and 5 bases from J, leaving 12 bases between. The CDR3 extends over 15 amino acids. CDR1 and CDR2 from the germline V gene are SGHRS and YFSETQ. CDR3 in amino acids: CASSLVAGSDNEQFF. The CDR3 coding sequence is TGCGCCAGCAGCTTGGTGGCGGGAAGTGACAATGAGCAGTTCTTC.

The chain uses TRBV2 and TRBJ2-7; D possibly corresponds to TRBD2 (5 bases). V was cut by 2 bases and J by 2 bases, with 13 bases left in between. The germline V gene encodes CDR1 SNHLY and CDR2 FYNNEI. The CDR3 has 15 amino acids. CDR3 sequence: CASSEFPGSTYEQYF. The CDR3 DNA sequence: TGTGCCAGCAGTGAATTTCCGGGATCTACCTACGAGCAGTACTTC.

The CDR3 DNA sequence: TGTGCCAGCAGCCACCCCATAGCGGGAGACCCAGATACGCAGTATTTT. It codes for CASSHPIAGDPDTQYF. The chain links TRBV9 to TRBJ2-3; 9 positions agree with TRBD2. V dropped 4 bases and J dropped 4; count of bases not matched to a gene: 10. The CDR3 is made up of 16 amino acids. Germline V gene data show CDR1 as SGDLS and CDR2 as YYNGEE.

The V call is TRBV4-1, the J call TRBJ2-1, with D possibly being TRBD1 (5 bases). Germline assignment: CDR1 MGHRA and CDR2 YSYEKL. The V end was cut by 1 base, the J end by 2 bases, with 9 bases between. The CDR3 loop spans 15 amino acids. CDR3 DNA sequence: TGCGCCAGCAGCCAAGTAGGGGCCACCTACAATGAGCAGTTCTTC. Translated, it gives CASSQVGATYNEQFF.

The V call is TRBV10-1, the J call TRBJ2-7; D may be TRBD2 (6 bases). Germline V gene sequence: CDR1 WNHNN, CDR2 SYGVQD (reference sequence). Trimming pared 6 bases from V and 0 bases from J, leaving 15 bases between. This CDR3 has 15 residues. CDR3 sequence: CASSAGSKTSYEQYF. In nucleotides, the CDR3 is TGCGCCAGCAGCGCGGGGTCAAAAACCTCCTACGAGCAGTACTTC.

The chain links TRBV27 to TRBJ2-2, with D perhaps TRBD2 (6 bases). Germline V gene sequence: CDR1 MNHEY, CDR2 SMNVEV (reference sequence). Trimming removed 3 bases at V and 2 bases at J, with 13 bases between. The CDR3 length is 16 residues. DNA for the CDR3: TGTGCCAGCAGTTTGATGACGGGGGATAACACCGGGGAGCTGTTTTTT. Its protein product is CASSLMTGDNTGELFF.

This clone showed up just a few times. This chain links TRBV19 with TRBJ2-1; 8 bases fit TRBD2. Trimming cost V 10 bases and J 9 bases; bases outside gene matches: 14. This CDR3 is built from 14 residues. Germline loops: CDR1 LNHDA, CDR2 SQIVND (reference sequence). The CDR3 protein is CATAREGAAGEQFF. The DNA of the CDR3 is TGTGCCACTGCCCGGGAGGGTGCAGCGGGTGAGCAGTTCTTC.

V gene TRBV6-5 combines with J gene TRBJ2-1; 7 positions match TRBD1. The CDR3 covers 15 residues. Germline loops: CDR1 MNHEY, CDR2 SVGAGI. The ends lost 6 bases at V and 8 bases at J; junction bases unmatched: 13. CDR3 loop: CASSFDRDYQDEQFF. DNA of the CDR3: TGTGCCAGCAGCTTCGACAGGGATTATCAGGATGAGCAGTTCTTC.